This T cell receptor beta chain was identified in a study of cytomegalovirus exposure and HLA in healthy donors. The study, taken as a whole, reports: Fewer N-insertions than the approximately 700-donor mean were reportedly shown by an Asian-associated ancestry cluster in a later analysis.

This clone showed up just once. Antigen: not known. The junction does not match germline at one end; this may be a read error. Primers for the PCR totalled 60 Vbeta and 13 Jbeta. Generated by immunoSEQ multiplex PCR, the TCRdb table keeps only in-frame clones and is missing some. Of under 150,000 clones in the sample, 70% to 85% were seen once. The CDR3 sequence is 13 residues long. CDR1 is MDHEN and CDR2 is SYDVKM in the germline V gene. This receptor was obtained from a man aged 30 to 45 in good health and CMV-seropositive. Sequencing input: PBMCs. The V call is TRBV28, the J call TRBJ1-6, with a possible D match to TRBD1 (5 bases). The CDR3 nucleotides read TGTGCTAGCACCCCACTCCAGGGTTCACCCCTCCACTTT. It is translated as CASTPLQGSPLHF.